The clone carrying this TCR beta chain was seen a handful of times. The data were obtained in a study of T cell responses to AZD1222 COVID-19 vaccine. Turning to the study itself: Pooling of second doses given at about 4 or about 12 weeks was done.

TCRdb keeps only in-frame clones here, not all; method: immunoSEQ multiplex PCR. Of approximately 64,000 clones in the sample, roughly 84% were seen once. This receptor was taken from an adult in good health. Here the sequenced sample was peripheral blood, taken on day 0 of AZD1222 vaccination.

CDR3 bases: TGCGCCAGCAGCTGGGGGACAGGGCACTACGAGCAGTACTTC. It translates to CASSWGTGHYEQYF. This sequence joins TRBV5-1 and TRBJ2-7; 9 nucleotides agree with TRBD1. V dropped 3 bases and J dropped 3; count of bases not matched to a gene: 4. Germline loops: CDR1 SGHRS, CDR2 YFSETQ. The CDR3 is made up of 14 amino acids. Supplemented by reference TRBV5-1 and TRBJ2-7, the full variable domain reads KAGVTQTPRYLIKTRGQQVTLSCSPISGHRSVSWYQQTPGQGLQFLFEYFSETQRNKGNFPGRFSGRQFSNSRSEMNVSTLELGDSALYLCASSWGTGHYEQYFGPGTRLTVT.